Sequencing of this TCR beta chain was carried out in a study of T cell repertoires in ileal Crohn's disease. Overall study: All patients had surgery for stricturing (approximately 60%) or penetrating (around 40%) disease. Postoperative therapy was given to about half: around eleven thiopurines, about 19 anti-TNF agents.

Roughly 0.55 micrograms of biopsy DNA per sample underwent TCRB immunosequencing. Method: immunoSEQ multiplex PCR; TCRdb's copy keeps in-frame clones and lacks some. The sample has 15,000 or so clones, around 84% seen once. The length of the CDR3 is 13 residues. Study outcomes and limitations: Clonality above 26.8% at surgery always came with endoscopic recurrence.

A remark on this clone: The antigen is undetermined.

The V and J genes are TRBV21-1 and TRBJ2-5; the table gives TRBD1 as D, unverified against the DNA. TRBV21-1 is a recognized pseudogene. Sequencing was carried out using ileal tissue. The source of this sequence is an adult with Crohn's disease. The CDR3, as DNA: TGTGCCAGCACCCATGACAGGGGGGAGACCCAGTACTTC. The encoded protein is CASTHDRGETQYF.